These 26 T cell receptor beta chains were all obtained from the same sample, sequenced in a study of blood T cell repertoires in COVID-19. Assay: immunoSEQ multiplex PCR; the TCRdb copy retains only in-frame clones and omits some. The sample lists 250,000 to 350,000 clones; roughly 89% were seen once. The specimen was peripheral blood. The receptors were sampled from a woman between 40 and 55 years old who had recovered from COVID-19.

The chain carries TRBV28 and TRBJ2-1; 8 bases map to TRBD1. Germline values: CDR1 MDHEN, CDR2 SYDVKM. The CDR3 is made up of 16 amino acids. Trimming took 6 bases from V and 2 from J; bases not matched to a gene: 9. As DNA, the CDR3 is TGTGCCAGCAGAGGAGAGGACAGGGCCCCCTACAATGAGCAGTTCTTC. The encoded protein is CASRGEDRAPYNEQFF.

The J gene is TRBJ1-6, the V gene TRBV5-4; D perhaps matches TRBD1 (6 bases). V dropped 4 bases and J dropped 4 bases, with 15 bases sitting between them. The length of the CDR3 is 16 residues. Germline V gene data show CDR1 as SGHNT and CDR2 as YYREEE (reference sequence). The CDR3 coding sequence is TGTGCCAGCAGCCGCGGGGGCCAGGGATATAATTCACCCCTCCACTTT. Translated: CASSRGGQGYNSPLHF. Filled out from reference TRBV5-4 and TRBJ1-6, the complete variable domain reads ETGVTQSPTHLIKTRGQQVTLRCSSQSGHNTVSWYQQALGQGPQFIFQYYREEENGRGNFPPRFSGLQFPNYSSELNVNALELDDSALYLCASSRGGQGYNSPLHFGNGTRLTVT.

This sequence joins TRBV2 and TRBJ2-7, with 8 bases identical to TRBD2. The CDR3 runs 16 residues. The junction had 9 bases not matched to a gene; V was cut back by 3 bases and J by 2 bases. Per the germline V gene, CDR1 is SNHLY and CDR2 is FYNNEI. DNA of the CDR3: TGTGCCAGCAGTGAGTGGGGAGGGACTAGTCCCTACGAGCAGTACTTC. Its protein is CASSEWGGTSPYEQYF.

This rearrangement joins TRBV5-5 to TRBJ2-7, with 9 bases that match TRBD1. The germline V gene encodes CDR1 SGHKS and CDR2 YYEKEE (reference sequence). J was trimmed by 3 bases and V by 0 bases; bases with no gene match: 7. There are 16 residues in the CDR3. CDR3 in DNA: TGTGCCAGCAGCTTGGCCGAGACAGGGGGAGGCTACGAGCAGTACTTC. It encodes CASSLAETGGGYEQYF.

The CDR3 reads CASSLTSYEQYF. The CDR3 DNA follows: TGTGCCAGCAGCCTCACTAGCTACGAGCAGTACTTC. The rearrangement links TRBV5-5 to TRBJ2-7, with D possibly being TRBD2 (5 bases). Germline V gene sequence: CDR1 SGHKS, CDR2 YYEKEE (reference sequence). Trimming took off 4 bases at V and 3 bases at J, with 8 bases between the two ends. There are 12 residues in the CDR3.

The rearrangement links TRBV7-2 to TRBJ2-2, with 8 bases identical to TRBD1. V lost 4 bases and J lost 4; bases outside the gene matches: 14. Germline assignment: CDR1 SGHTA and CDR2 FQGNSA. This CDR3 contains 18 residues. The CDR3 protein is CASSYSAGQGATTGELFF. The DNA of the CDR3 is TGTGCCAGCAGCTATTCCGCTGGGCAGGGGGCGACCACCGGGGAGCTGTTTTTT.

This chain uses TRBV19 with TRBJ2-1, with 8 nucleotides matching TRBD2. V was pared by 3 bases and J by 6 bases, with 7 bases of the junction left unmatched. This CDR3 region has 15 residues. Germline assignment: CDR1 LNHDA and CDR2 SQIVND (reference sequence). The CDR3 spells CASSIEREQPNEQFF. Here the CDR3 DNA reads TGTGCCAGTAGTATCGAGCGGGAGCAGCCCAATGAGCAGTTCTTC.

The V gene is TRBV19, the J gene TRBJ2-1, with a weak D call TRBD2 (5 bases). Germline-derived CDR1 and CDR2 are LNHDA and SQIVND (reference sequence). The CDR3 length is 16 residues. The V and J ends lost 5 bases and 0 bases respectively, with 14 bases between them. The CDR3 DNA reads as TGTGCCAGTAGTGCGGAGACTATTAGCTCCTACAATGAGCAGTTCTTC. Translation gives CASSAETISSYNEQFF.

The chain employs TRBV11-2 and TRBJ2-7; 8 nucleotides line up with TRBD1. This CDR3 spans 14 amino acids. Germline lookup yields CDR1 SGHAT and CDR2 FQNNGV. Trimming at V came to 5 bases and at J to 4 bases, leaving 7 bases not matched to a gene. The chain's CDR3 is CASSPPDRVYEQYF. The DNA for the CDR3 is TGTGCCAGCAGCCCCCCGGACAGGGTGTACGAGCAGTACTTC.

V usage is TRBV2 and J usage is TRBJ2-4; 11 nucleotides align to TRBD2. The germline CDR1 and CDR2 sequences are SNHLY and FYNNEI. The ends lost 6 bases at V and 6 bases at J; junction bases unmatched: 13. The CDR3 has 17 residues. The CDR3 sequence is CASSLRGTSGFGNIQYF. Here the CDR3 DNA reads TGTGCCAGCAGCCTCAGAGGGACTAGCGGTTTCGGAAACATTCAGTACTTC.

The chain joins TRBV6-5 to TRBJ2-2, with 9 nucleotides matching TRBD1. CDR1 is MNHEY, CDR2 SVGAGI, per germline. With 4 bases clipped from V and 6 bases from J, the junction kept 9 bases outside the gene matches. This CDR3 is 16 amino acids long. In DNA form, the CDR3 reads TGTGCCAGCAGTTCTTCTTGGACAGGGGAAGCCGGGGAGCTGTTTTTT. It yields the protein CASSSSWTGEAGELFF.

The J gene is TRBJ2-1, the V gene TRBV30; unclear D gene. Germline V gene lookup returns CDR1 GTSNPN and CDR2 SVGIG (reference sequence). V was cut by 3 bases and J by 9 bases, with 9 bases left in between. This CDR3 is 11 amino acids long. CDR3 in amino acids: CAWRVVPEQFF. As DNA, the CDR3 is TGTGCCTGGAGAGTAGTCCCTGAGCAGTTCTTC.

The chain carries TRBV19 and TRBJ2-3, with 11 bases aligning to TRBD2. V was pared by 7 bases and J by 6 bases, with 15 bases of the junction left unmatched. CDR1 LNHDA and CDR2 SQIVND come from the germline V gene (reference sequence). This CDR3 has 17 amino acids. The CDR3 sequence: CASTLGTSGALPDTQYF. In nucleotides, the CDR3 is TGTGCCAGTACCCTCGGGACTAGCGGAGCTCTGCCGGATACGCAGTATTTT.

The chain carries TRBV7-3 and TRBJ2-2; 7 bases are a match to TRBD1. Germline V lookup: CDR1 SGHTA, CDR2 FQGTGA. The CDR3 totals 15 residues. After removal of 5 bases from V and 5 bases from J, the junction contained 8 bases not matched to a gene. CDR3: CASSPTGAGTGELFF. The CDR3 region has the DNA TGTGCCAGCAGCCCAACAGGGGCAGGGACCGGGGAGCTGTTTTTT. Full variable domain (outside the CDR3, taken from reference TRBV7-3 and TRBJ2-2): GAGVSQTPSNKVTEKGKYVELRCDPISGHTALYWYRQSLGQGPEFLIYFQGTGAADDSGLPNDRFFAVRPEGSVSTLKIQRTERGDSAVYLCASSPTGAGTGELFFGEGSRLTVL.

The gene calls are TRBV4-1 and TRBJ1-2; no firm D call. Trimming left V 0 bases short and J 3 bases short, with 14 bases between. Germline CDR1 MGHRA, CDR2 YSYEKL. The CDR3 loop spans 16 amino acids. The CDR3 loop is CASSQDRTRVDYGYTF. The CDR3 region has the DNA TGCGCCAGCAGCCAAGATAGGACGAGGGTAGACTATGGCTACACCTTC.

The CDR3 nucleotides read TGTGCCAGCAGCTTTGGGGGGAGCGACTCAGATACGCAGTATTTT. Amino acid sequence: CASSFGGSDSDTQYF. The V call is TRBV7-9, the J call TRBJ2-3; tentative D call: TRBD2 (6 bases). This CDR3 is built from 15 residues. CDR1 is SEHNR and CDR2 is FQNEAQ in the germline V gene (reference sequence). The V end was cut by 3 bases, the J end by 4 bases, with 14 bases between.

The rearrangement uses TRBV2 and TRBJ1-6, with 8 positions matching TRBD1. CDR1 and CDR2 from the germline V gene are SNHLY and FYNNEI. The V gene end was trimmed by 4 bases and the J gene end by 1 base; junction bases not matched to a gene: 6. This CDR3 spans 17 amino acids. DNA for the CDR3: TGTGCCAGCAGTGTAAACAGGGGGGAGTCCTATAATTCACCCCTCCACTTT. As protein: CASSVNRGESYNSPLHF.

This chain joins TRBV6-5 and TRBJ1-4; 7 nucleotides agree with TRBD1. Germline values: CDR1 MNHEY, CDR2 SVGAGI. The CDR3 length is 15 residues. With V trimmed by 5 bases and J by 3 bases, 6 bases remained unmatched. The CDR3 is CASSIGQVPNEKLFF. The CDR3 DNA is TGTGCCAGCAGTATCGGACAGGTTCCTAATGAAAAACTGTTTTTT.

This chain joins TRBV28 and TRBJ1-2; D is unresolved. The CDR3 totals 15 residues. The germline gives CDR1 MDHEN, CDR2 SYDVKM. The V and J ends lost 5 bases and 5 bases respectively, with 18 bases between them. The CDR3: CASSLPIRPAYGYTF. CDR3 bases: TGTGCCAGCAGTCTACCCATCCGTCCTGCATATGGCTACACCTTC.

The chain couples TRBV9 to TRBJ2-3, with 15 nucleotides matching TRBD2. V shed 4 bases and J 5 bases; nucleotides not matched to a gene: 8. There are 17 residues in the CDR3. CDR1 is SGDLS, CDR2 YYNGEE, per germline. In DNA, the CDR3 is TGTGCCAGCAGCCCCAGGGGACTAGCGGGAGGAGTAGATACGCAGTATTTT. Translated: CASSPRGLAGGVDTQYF.

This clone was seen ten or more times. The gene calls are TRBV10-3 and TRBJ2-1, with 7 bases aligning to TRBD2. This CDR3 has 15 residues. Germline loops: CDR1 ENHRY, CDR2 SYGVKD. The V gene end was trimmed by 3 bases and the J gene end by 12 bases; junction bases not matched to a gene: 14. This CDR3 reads CAISEKGTTMVRQFF. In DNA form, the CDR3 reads TGTGCCATCAGTGAAAAGGGGACTACAATGGTGCGGCAGTTCTTC.

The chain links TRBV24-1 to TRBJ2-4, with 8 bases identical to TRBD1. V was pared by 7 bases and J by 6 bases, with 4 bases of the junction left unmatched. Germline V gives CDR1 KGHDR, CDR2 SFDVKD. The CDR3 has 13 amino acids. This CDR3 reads CATSDRGTNIQYF. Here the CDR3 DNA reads TGTGCCACCAGCGACAGGGGCACAAACATTCAGTACTTC.

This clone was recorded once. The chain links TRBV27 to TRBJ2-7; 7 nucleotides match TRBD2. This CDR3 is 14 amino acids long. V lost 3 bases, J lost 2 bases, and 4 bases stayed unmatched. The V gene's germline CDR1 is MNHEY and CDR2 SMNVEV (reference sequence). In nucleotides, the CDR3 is TGTGCCAGCAGTTTGGGGGGGGAGACCTACGAGCAGTACTTC. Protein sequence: CASSLGGETYEQYF.

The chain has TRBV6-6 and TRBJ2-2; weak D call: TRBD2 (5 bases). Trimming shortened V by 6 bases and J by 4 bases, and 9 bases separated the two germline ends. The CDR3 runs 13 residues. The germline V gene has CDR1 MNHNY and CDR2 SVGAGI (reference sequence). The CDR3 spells CASSPTSTGELFF. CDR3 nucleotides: TGTGCCAGCAGCCCTACTAGCACCGGGGAGCTGTTTTTT.

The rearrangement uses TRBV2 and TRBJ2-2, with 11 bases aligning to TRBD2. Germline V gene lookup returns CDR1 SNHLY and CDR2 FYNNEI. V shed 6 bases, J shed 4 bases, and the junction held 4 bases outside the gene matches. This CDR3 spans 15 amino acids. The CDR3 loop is CASRTSGKGTGELFF. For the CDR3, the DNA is TGTGCCAGCAGGACTAGCGGGAAAGGCACCGGGGAGCTGTTTTTT. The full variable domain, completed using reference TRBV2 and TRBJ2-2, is EPEVTQTPSHQVTQMGQEVILRCVPISNHLYFYWYRQILGQKVEFLVSFYNNEISEKSEIFDDQFSVERPDGSNFTLKIRSTKLEDSAMYFCASRTSGKGTGELFFGEGSRLTVL.

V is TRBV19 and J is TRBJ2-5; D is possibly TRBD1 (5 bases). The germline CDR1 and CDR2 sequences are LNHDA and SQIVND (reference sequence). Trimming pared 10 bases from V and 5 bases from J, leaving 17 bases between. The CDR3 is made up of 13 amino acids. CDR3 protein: CATTGRSLETQYF. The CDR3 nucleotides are TGTGCCACTACAGGTCGTAGCCTTGAGACCCAGTACTTC. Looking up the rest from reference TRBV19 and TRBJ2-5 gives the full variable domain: DGGITQSPKYLFRKEGQNVTLSCEQNLNHDAMYWYRQDPGQGLRLIYYSQIVNDFQKGDIAEGYSVSREKKESFPLTVTSAQKNPTAFYLCATTGRSLETQYFGPGTRLLVL.